A single sample gave rise to the 19 T cell receptor beta chains below, sequenced in a study of cytomegalovirus exposure and HLA in healthy donors. PCR amplification relied on 60 Vbeta primers (plus 13 Jbeta primers). Sequenced by immunoSEQ multiplex PCR; TCRdb stores in-frame clones only, minus some. The sample has approximately 140,000 clones. The sequencing input was PBMCs. These TCRs come from a man aged 35 to 55 in good health and CMV-seronegative.

The V gene is TRBV5-4, the J gene TRBJ2-3; TRBD1 agrees at 10 bases. V lost 3 bases and J lost 6; bases outside the gene matches: 7. Per germline, CDR1 SGHNT and CDR2 YYREEE (reference sequence). The CDR3 totals 15 residues. CDR3 sequence reads: CASSSPGQGKDTQYF. In DNA, the CDR3 is TGTGCCAGCAGCTCGCCGGGACAGGGGAAGGATACGCAGTATTTT. Using reference TRBV5-4 and TRBJ2-3 for the parts outside the CDR3, the full variable domain is ETGVTQSPTHLIKTRGQQVTLRCSSQSGHNTVSWYQQALGQGPQFIFQYYREEENGRGNFPPRFSGLQFPNYSSELNVNALELDDSALYLCASSSPGQGKDTQYFGPGTRLTVL.

The rearrangement joins TRBV2 to TRBJ2-2, with 9 bases fitting TRBD1. CDR1 is SNHLY and CDR2 is FYNNEI in the germline V gene. There are 16 residues in the CDR3. Trimming removed 6 bases from V and 4 bases from J; junction bases left unmatched: 9. The CDR3 DNA is TGTGCCAGCAGCCTCGACAGGGGGGCCCTCACCGGGGAGCTGTTTTTT. Its translation is CASSLDRGALTGELFF.

The CDR3: CASSAGLAGGMGGELFF. As DNA, the CDR3 is TGTGCCAGCAGCGCCGGACTAGCGGGGGGAATGGGCGGGGAGCTGTTTTTT. The chain employs TRBV9 and TRBJ2-2, with 14 nucleotides matching TRBD2. Germline lookup yields CDR1 SGDLS and CDR2 YYNGEE. With V trimmed by 3 bases and J by 7 bases, 8 bases remained unmatched. The CDR3 spans 17 residues.

The gene calls are TRBV6-1 and TRBJ1-1; D gene ambiguous. V shed 5 bases and J shed 0 bases, with 7 bases lying between them. CDR3 length equals 13 residues. CDR1 MNHNS and CDR2 SASEGT come from the germline V gene. The CDR3 spells CASSLEMNTEAFF. In DNA form, the CDR3 reads TGTGCCAGCAGTCTAGAGATGAACACTGAAGCTTTCTTT.

CDR3 sequence reads: CASSLGWGGTSEGYTF. The CDR3 DNA sequence: TGTGCCAGCAGCTTGGGATGGGGGGGGACCTCCGAGGGCTACACCTTC. The chain combines TRBV5-4 with TRBJ1-2; tentatively, D is TRBD1 (5 bases). Trimming took off 0 bases at V and 8 bases at J, with 20 bases between the two ends. This CDR3 is 16 amino acids long. CDR1 and CDR2 from the germline V gene are SGHNT and YYREEE (reference sequence).

The chain combines TRBV11-2 with TRBJ2-5; weak D call: TRBD1 (6 bases). Matching the DNA end better, TRBJ2-7 makes the J call doubtful. Germline CDR1 and CDR2: SGHAT and FQNNGV. The length of the CDR3 is 16 residues. The CDR3 DNA follows: TGTGCCAGCAGCTTAGCATCCGGGACAAGGCTCTACGAGCAGTACTTC. Translated, it gives CASSLASGTRLYEQYF.

The chain recombines TRBV9 with TRBJ1-1; D may be TRBD1 (6 bases). Trimming stripped 4 bases from V and 0 bases from J, with 13 bases between. The CDR3 is 15 residues long. Germline V lookup: CDR1 SGDLS, CDR2 YYNGEE. Here the CDR3 DNA reads TGTGCCAGCAGCCCTCGGACAGAAATGAACACTGAAGCTTTCTTT. Its protein is CASSPRTEMNTEAFF. The complete variable domain, with remaining parts taken from reference TRBV9 and TRBJ1-1, reads DSGVTQTPKHLITATGQRVTLRCSPRSGDLSVYWYQQSLDQGLQFLIQYYNGEERAKGNILERFSAQQFPDLHSELNLSSLELGDSALYFCASSPRTEMNTEAFFGQGTRLTVV.

The chain joins TRBV6-5 to TRBJ2-1, with D perhaps TRBD2 (6 bases). Per germline, CDR1 MNHEY and CDR2 SVGAGI. This CDR3 comprises 13 residues. V was cut by 5 bases and J by 6 bases, with 11 bases left in between. The CDR3 is CASSGGWTNEQFF. DNA of the CDR3: TGTGCCAGCAGTGGAGGGTGGACCAATGAGCAGTTCTTC.

The chain employs TRBV7-6 and TRBJ1-1, with 10 bases lining up with TRBD1. This CDR3 comprises 16 residues. Losses at the gene ends were 2 bases for V and 4 bases for J; bases not matched to a gene: 7. CDR1 SGHVS and CDR2 FNYEAQ come from the germline V gene. The CDR3: CASSLSGQGGGTEAFF. As DNA, the CDR3 is TGTGCCAGCAGCTTATCCGGACAGGGGGGAGGCACTGAAGCTTTCTTT. The full variable domain, rest sourced from reference TRBV7-6 and TRBJ1-1, is GAGVSQSPRYKVTKRGQDVALRCDPISGHVSLYWYRQALGQGPEFLTYFNYEAQQDKSGLPNDRFSAERPEGSISTLTIQRTEQRDSAMYRCASSLSGQGGGTEAFFGQGTRLTVV.

This CDR3 is CASSVGSPKETQYF. DNA for the CDR3: TGTGCCAGCAGCGTAGGTTCCCCCAAAGAGACCCAGTACTTC. The chain joins TRBV9 to TRBJ2-5, with D hard to call. The CDR3 spans 14 residues. The germline CDR1 and CDR2 sequences are SGDLS and YYNGEE. Between the trimmed V and J ends, which lost 0 bases and 3 bases, there was a span of 9 bases. The whole variable domain, remainder taken from reference TRBV9 and TRBJ2-5, is DSGVTQTPKHLITATGQRVTLRCSPRSGDLSVYWYQQSLDQGLQFLIQYYNGEERAKGNILERFSAQQFPDLHSELNLSSLELGDSALYFCASSVGSPKETQYFGPGTRLLVL.

The chain carries TRBV6-1 and TRBJ1-1; no reliable D call. In germline, CDR1 is MNHNS, CDR2 SASEGT. Trimming took 2 bases from V and 11 from J, leaving 9 bases between them. This CDR3 has 11 amino acids. CDR3 amino acids: CASSERQDAFF. CDR3 DNA sequence: TGTGCCAGCAGTGAAAGGCAGGATGCTTTCTTT.

J is TRBJ2-5 and V is TRBV4-2; 8 bases align to TRBD1. Losses at the gene ends were 4 bases for V and 4 bases for J; bases not matched to a gene: 11. Per the germline V gene, CDR1 is LGHNA and CDR2 is YNFKEQ. The CDR3 consists of 16 residues. The CDR3 region is CASSRNAGTGGETQYF. The CDR3, as DNA: TGTGCCAGCAGCCGAAACGCCGGGACAGGAGGAGAGACCCAGTACTTC.

The J gene is TRBJ2-4, the V gene TRBV13; no reliable D call. Germline lookup yields CDR1 PRHDT and CDR2 FYEKMQ (reference sequence). This CDR3 is built from 15 residues. Trimming cost V 4 bases and J 0 bases, with 10 bases left between them. The CDR3 loop reads CASSSPSLAKNIQYF. For the CDR3, the DNA is TGTGCCAGCAGCTCTCCCTCCTTAGCCAAAAACATTCAGTACTTC.

The chain links TRBV6-5 to TRBJ2-1, with TRBD2 matching 8 bases. Losses at the gene ends were 0 bases for V and 7 bases for J; bases not matched to a gene: 8. This CDR3 is 16 amino acids long. Germline V gene data show CDR1 as MNHEY and CDR2 as SVGAGI. As DNA, the CDR3 is TGTGCCAGCAGTTACTCACAACGGGGGGGCATTAATGAGCAGTTCTTC. Its protein is CASSYSQRGGINEQFF.

The V call is TRBV10-3, the J call TRBJ2-6; 8 nucleotides match TRBD1. The CDR3 runs to 17 residues. The V gene end was trimmed by 2 bases and the J gene end by 3 bases; junction bases not matched to a gene: 6. CDR1 and CDR2 (germline): ENHRY, SYGVKD. The CDR3 DNA reads TGTGCCATCAGTGAGCGGACAGGGCTTTATGGGGCCAACGTCCTGACTTTC. Translating it yields CAISERTGLYGANVLTF.

The chain uses TRBV5-1 and TRBJ1-2; 8 nucleotides match TRBD1. The V gene end was trimmed by 5 bases and the J gene end by 8 bases; junction bases not matched to a gene: 8. CDR1 SGHRS and CDR2 YFSETQ come from the germline V gene. CDR3 length: 13 amino acids. CDR3 amino acids: CASSTDREGGYTF. The CDR3 DNA reads TGCGCCAGCAGTACGGACAGGGAAGGCGGCTACACCTTC. The full variable domain, in which reference TRBV5-1 and TRBJ1-2 provide the parts outside the CDR3, is KAGVTQTPRYLIKTRGQQVTLSCSPISGHRSVSWYQQTPGQGLQFLFEYFSETQRNKGNFPGRFSGRQFSNSRSEMNVSTLELGDSALYLCASSTDREGGYTFGSGTRLTVV.

The chain recombines TRBV5-1 with TRBJ1-4; D remains unclear. Trimming removed 1 base from V and 0 bases from J, with 10 bases in between. In germline, CDR1 is SGHRS, CDR2 YFSETQ. CDR3 size: 16 residues. CDR3: CASSLLTSATNEKLFF. The CDR3 DNA sequence: TGCGCCAGCAGCTTGTTGACATCTGCAACTAATGAAAAACTGTTTTTT.

The chain uses TRBV5-6 and TRBJ2-1, with 10 bases matching TRBD1. Germline-derived CDR1 and CDR2 are SGHDT and YYEEEE. This CDR3 has 16 amino acids. After removal of 0 bases from V and 1 base from J, the junction contained 1 base not matched to a gene. CDR3 DNA sequence: TGTGCCAGCAGCTTGGAGGGACAGGGGTCCTACAATGAGCAGTTCTTC. Translation gives CASSLEGQGSYNEQFF.

The rearrangement uses TRBV2 and TRBJ2-7, with a tentative D call TRBD1 (5 bases). The V and J ends lost 5 bases and 3 bases respectively, with 8 bases between them. CDR1 and CDR2 from the germline V gene are SNHLY and FYNNEI. The CDR3 spans 12 residues. CDR3 nucleotide sequence: TGTGCCAGCAGTTTGACAGACTACGAGCAGTACTTC. It encodes CASSLTDYEQYF. Using reference TRBV2 and TRBJ2-7 for the parts outside the CDR3, the full variable domain is EPEVTQTPSHQVTQMGQEVILRCVPISNHLYFYWYRQILGQKVEFLVSFYNNEISEKSEIFDDQFSVERPDGSNFTLKIRSTKLEDSAMYFCASSLTDYEQYFGPGTRLTVT.